This T cell receptor (beta chain) was captured by sequencing in a study of blood T cell repertoires in COVID-19. Study as a whole: Acute and convalescent COVID-19 samples came from the United States, Italy and Spain. T cells, B-cell-depleted T cells, or PBMCs supplied cDNA or gDNA.

During active infection, Seattle patients enrolled and were then monitored through disease. Method: immunoSEQ multiplex PCR; TCRdb's copy keeps in-frame clones and lacks some. The sample holds 250,000 to 300,000 clones, about nine tenths seen once. The CDR3 sequence is 15 residues long. Per germline, CDR1 KGHDR and CDR2 SFDVKD. Trimming pared 6 bases from V and 2 bases from J, leaving 13 bases between. V gene TRBV24-1 combines with J gene TRBJ1-5, with D unclear. The sample consisted of peripheral blood. The sequence derives from a woman in her 30s with COVID-19, enrolled during active disease. CDR3 nucleotide sequence: TGTGCCACCAGTCCGACTCCCGGGGGCAATCAGCCCCAGCATTTT. Amino acids: CATSPTPGGNQPQHF.